The source of this T cell receptor beta chain is a study of cytomegalovirus exposure and HLA in healthy donors. This CDR3 has 16 amino acids. Trimming at V came to 2 bases and at J to 2 bases, leaving 4 bases not matched to a gene. Germline assignment: CDR1 MGHDK and CDR2 SYGVNS. About this clone itself: As yet, its antigen is unknown.

Amplification used 60 Vbeta primers and 13 Jbeta primers. Clones were sequenced by immunoSEQ multiplex PCR, and TCRdb holds only the in-frame ones, with some missing. This repertoire shows fewer than 120,000 clones, around four fifths found once; its top ten account for approximately 5.6%. Overall study findings and caveats: Some V segments, including TRBV6-2 and TRBV6-3, were excluded as indistinguishable. Researchers reported in a later analysis that a missense DCLRE1C variant was tied to TCR beta V- and J-gene trimming. Researchers had no immune exposure information except CMV serostatus available.

The chain joins TRBV25-1 to TRBJ2-3, with 10 bases lining up with TRBD2. The receptor was isolated from a man aged 30 to 39 in good health and CMV-seropositive. Sequencing was done on a sample of PBMCs. CDR3 amino acids: CASSEPGLALTDTQYF. CDR3 sequence (DNA): TGTGCCAGCAGTGAACCGGGACTAGCGCTCACAGATACGCAGTATTTT.